Listed here are 17 T cell receptor beta chains from one sample, sequenced in a study of CD8 T cells in ankylosing spondylitis. General observations from the study: Ankylosing spondylitis blood appeared to carry a characteristic TCR beta motif of under ten highly homologous variants.

These TCRs are of unknown antigen specificity. TCRdb reprocessed the 5' RACE reads with MiXCR, giving one entry per CDR3 protein. The sample comprises roughly 300,000 distinct CDR3 sequences, around 7.6% of which are singletons, and approximately 14% rests with the top ten. The specimen sequenced was blood, either unsorted or a sorted T cell fraction (not recorded which). The receptor set was obtained from a male donor with ankylosing spondylitis.

This clonotype was observed many times. CDR3 sequence (DNA): TGCAGTGCACCAACTACTAGGTTCGGCTACACCTTC. It yields the protein CSAPTTRFGYTF. This chain links TRBV20-1 with TRBJ1-2; unclear D gene. V was pared by 6 bases and J by 8 bases, with 16 bases between. The CDR3 extends over 12 amino acids. The germline CDR1 and CDR2 sequences are DFQATT and SNEGSKA (reference sequence).

This chain joins TRBV11-3 and TRBJ2-1; tentatively, D is TRBD2 (6 bases). This CDR3 region has 15 residues. With 5 bases removed from V and 9 bases from J, the gap between germline ends came to 20 bases. Germline V CDR1 and CDR2: SGHNT, YENEEA. The CDR3 DNA reads as TGTGCCAGCAGCGATCGGCACGGGAGTTGGGCTGAGCAGTTCTTC. It is translated as CASSDRHGSWAEQFF.

Many counts were recorded for this clonotype. The rearrangement joins TRBV7-3 to TRBJ2-3; D possibly corresponds to TRBD2 (6 bases). From germline, CDR1 is SGHTA and CDR2 FQGTGA. Trimming removed 0 bases at V and 0 bases at J, with 7 bases between. This CDR3 region has 15 residues. The CDR3 sequence: CASSLTRGSTDTQYF. CDR3 nucleotides: TGTGCCAGCAGCTTAACGCGGGGAAGCACAGATACGCAGTATTTT.

A few counts support this clonotype. V and J are TRBV7-8 and TRBJ2-7; 7 positions agree with TRBD2. Trimming cost V 0 bases and J 5 bases; bases outside gene matches: 4. This CDR3 region has 14 residues. Per the germline V gene, CDR1 is SGHVS and CDR2 is FQNEAQ. The CDR3 DNA follows: TGTGCCAGCAGCTTAGCCCCCCGGGGGGACGAGCAGTACTTC. This translates into CASSLAPRGDEQYF.

The chain has TRBV20-1 and TRBJ1-1; no definite D call. CDR3 length: 12 residues. The V gene lost 0 bases and the J gene lost 6 bases, with 8 bases spanning the gap. The V gene's germline CDR1 is DFQATT and CDR2 SNEGSKA (reference sequence). CDR3 sequence reads: CSARDFRPEAFF. CDR3 bases: TGCAGTGCTAGAGATTTTCGTCCTGAAGCTTTCTTT.

This clonotype has only a few counts. The rearrangement joins TRBV20-1 to TRBJ1-1; D gene ambiguous. Looked up from germline, CDR1 is DFQATT and CDR2 is SNEGSKA (reference sequence). The CDR3 is made up of 13 amino acids. V was cut by 3 bases and J by 0 bases, with 8 bases left in between. For the CDR3, the DNA is TGCAGTGCTAGTTCAGAAATGAACACTGAAGCTTTCTTT. Translating gives CSASSEMNTEAFF.

This sequence joins TRBV10-3 and TRBJ2-7; 11 bases line up with TRBD1. The CDR3 runs 16 residues. The V and J ends lost 6 bases and 1 base, in that order; junction bases with no gene match: 8. Germline CDR1 and CDR2: ENHRY and SYGVKD. CDR3 sequence reads: CAIRWAGTGGSYEQYF. For the CDR3, the DNA is TGTGCCATCAGATGGGCCGGGACAGGGGGGTCCTACGAGCAGTACTTC.

This clonotype has more than one count but fewer than ten. This chain connects TRBV20-1 to TRBJ2-3, with TRBD2 matching over 10 bases. Looked up from germline, CDR1 is DFQATT and CDR2 is SNEGSKA (reference sequence). The V and J ends lost 3 bases and 3 bases, in that order; junction bases with no gene match: 9. The CDR3 has 16 residues. The CDR3 is CSARPSGSLWTDTQYF. The CDR3 bases are TGCAGTGCTAGGCCTAGCGGGAGTCTATGGACAGATACGCAGTATTTT.

This clonotype came up many times. The chain couples TRBV7-7 to TRBJ2-1; D possibly matches TRBD1 or TRBD2 (5 bases each). Trimming cost V 10 bases and J 7 bases, with 20 bases left between them. CDR3 length: 14 residues. Germline V gives CDR1 SSHAT, CDR2 FNYEAQ (reference sequence). CDR3 nucleotides: TGTGCCATAGCCCGGGACGTGAAGTCAAATGAGCAGTTCTTC. It yields the protein CAIARDVKSNEQFF.

This clonotype was detected only a few times. The rearrangement joins TRBV28 to TRBJ2-7; no clear D gene. V dropped 3 bases and J dropped 13 bases, with 16 bases sitting between them. Germline V gene lookup returns CDR1 MDHEN and CDR2 SYDVKM. This CDR3 has 12 residues. CDR3: CASSLGVPNVYF. CDR3 bases: TGTGCCAGCAGTTTGGGTGTTCCAAACGTATACTTC.

The chain uses TRBV5-1 and TRBJ2-5; TRBD2 is a possible D gene (5 bases). The germline CDR1 and CDR2 sequences are SGHRS and YFSETQ. The CDR3 covers 15 residues. Deletions cut 3 bases from V and 5 bases from J, with 17 bases between. CDR3 sequence: CASSSNDYLLETQYF. Here the CDR3 DNA reads TGCGCCAGCAGCTCCAATGACTATTTGCTTGAGACCCAGTACTTC.

This clonotype appeared a few times. This chain connects TRBV12-3 or TRBV12-4 to TRBJ2-3, with 7 bases identical to TRBD1. This CDR3 spans 15 amino acids. The V and J ends lost 3 bases and 8 bases, in that order; junction bases with no gene match: 11. The chain's CDR3 is CASSFPGTALSTQYF. The CDR3 DNA is TGTGCCAGCAGTTTCCCCGGGACAGCTCTATCTACGCAGTATTTT.

The V and J genes are TRBV6-4 and TRBJ2-4; D is possibly TRBD1 or TRBD2 (6 bases each). Germline CDR1 is MRHNA and CDR2 is SNTAGT. The CDR3 spans 14 residues. V was shortened by 2 bases and J by 8 bases, with 13 bases between the two germline ends. The CDR3 sequence is CASSDRGELDIQYF. DNA for the CDR3: TGTGCCAGCAGTGACAGGGGGGAGTTGGACATTCAGTACTTC.

This chain uses TRBV15 with TRBJ1-1, with D possibly TRBD1 on 6 matching bases. In germline, CDR1 is LNHNV, CDR2 YYDKDF (reference sequence). The CDR3 has 16 residues. Between the trimmed V and J ends, which lost 3 bases and 5 bases, there was a span of 19 bases. The CDR3 spells CATSRGDGGSGTEAFF. CDR3 in DNA: TGTGCCACCAGCAGGGGCGACGGGGGCTCGGGTACTGAAGCTTTCTTT.

Only a few counts were recorded for this clonotype. The V and J genes are TRBV11-2 and TRBJ1-1; D call uncertain. The CDR3 loop spans 16 amino acids. V was clipped by 4 bases and J by 3 bases, with 18 bases between them. Germline loops: CDR1 SGHAT, CDR2 FQNNGV. This CDR3 reads CASSYPRGGQDTEAFF. CDR3 coding DNA: TGTGCCAGCAGCTACCCCCGAGGTGGGCAGGACACTGAAGCTTTCTTT.

This clonotype was found a few times. V gene TRBV7-2 combines with J gene TRBJ2-7; no firm D call. The CDR3 totals 14 residues. Germline V gene lookup returns CDR1 SGHTA and CDR2 FQGNSA. V was pared by 4 bases and J by 1 base, with 11 bases between. CDR3 residues: CASSSLASSYEQYF. The CDR3 DNA reads TGTGCCAGCAGCTCGTTGGCGTCTTCCTACGAGCAGTACTTC.

This clonotype has a handful of counts. The rearrangement links TRBV25-1 to TRBJ1-1; maybe TRBD1 (6 bases). V lost 4 bases and J lost 0, with 12 bases in between. Germline loops: CDR1 MGHDK, CDR2 SYGVNS. The CDR3 length is 15 residues. CDR3 residues: CASSAPRGLNTEAFF. The DNA for the CDR3 is TGTGCCAGCAGTGCCCCCAGGGGACTGAACACTGAAGCTTTCTTT. Together with reference TRBV25-1 and TRBJ1-1, the CDR3 gives the full variable domain: EADIYQTPRYLVIGTGKKITLECSQTMGHDKMYWYQQDPGMELHLIHYSYGVNSTEKGDLSSESTVSRIRTEHFPLTLESARPSHTSQYLCASSAPRGLNTEAFFGQGTRLTVV.